The rows below give T cell receptor beta chains drawn from one sample of a study of cytomegalovirus exposure and HLA in healthy donors. Repertoires were generated with immunoSEQ multiplex PCR, while TCRdb's copy carries only in-frame clones and drops some. The sample lists around 130,000 clones; roughly 70% were seen once. The specimen sequenced was PBMCs. Receptors originate from a woman aged 40 to 50 in good health and CMV-seropositive. CDR3s include the opening cysteine and the closing phenylalanine or tryptophan. D genes are given only for firm matches. Expanded clones are given a class, and other clones once, few, many or no size at all.

size	D	V	J	CDR3	DNA
.	TRBD1	TRBV18	TRBJ2-6	CASSRTTGSSSGANVLTF	TGTGCCAGCTCACGAACGACAGGGTCTTCCTCTGGGGCCAACGTCCTGACTTTC
.	TRBD1	TRBV27	TRBJ1-2	CASSDGTGSDGYTF	TGTGCCAGCAGTGATGGGACAGGGAGTGATGGCTACACCTTC
.	TRBD1	TRBV30	TRBJ1-5	CAWSVRRDRGWNQPQHF	TGTGCCTGGAGTGTACGGAGGGACAGGGGTTGGAATCAGCCCCAGCATTTT
once	TRBD2	TRBV30	TRBJ2-7	CAWIAGRAVYF	TGTGCCTGGATAGCCGGGAGGGCCGTGTACTTC
.	.	TRBV10-3	TRBJ2-7	CAISSTERLNHEQYF	TGTGCCATCAGTTCGACAGAAAGATTGAACCACGAGCAGTACTTC
.	.	TRBV7-9	TRBJ1-3	CATPIEGFSDSGNTIYF	TGTGCCACCCCGATCGAGGGCTTTTCTGACTCTGGAAACACCATATATTTT
few	TRBD1	TRBV4-3	TRBJ1-1	CASSQDGTGGTEAFF	TGCGCCAGCAGCCAAGATGGGACAGGGGGCACTGAAGCTTTCTTT
.	.	TRBV29-1	TRBJ1-4	CSVGVSGEKLFF	TGCAGCGTTGGCGTATCCGGTGAAAAACTGTTTTTT
.	.	TRBV15	TRBJ2-5	CATSREKLLQETQYF	TGTGCCACCAGCAGAGAAAAACTACTCCAAGAGACCCAGTACTTC
few	.	TRBV6-6	TRBJ1-5	CASRGGYSNQPQHF	TGTGCCAGCCGGGGAGGTTATAGCAATCAGCCCCAGCATTTT
.	.	TRBV13	TRBJ2-1	CASSLAKLVNNEQFF	TGTGCCAGCAGCTTAGCCAAGTTAGTCAACAATGAGCAGTTCTTC
.	.	TRBV7-8	TRBJ2-7	CASSFSYEQYF	TGTGCCAGCAGCTTCTCGTACGAGCAGTACTTC
few	.	TRBV6-6	TRBJ1-2	CASSHRQETNYGYTF	TGTGCCAGCAGTCATCGACAGGAAACTAACTATGGCTACACCTTC
.	TRBD2	TRBV5-4	TRBJ2-1	CASGAGGPSGNEQFF	TGTGCCAGCGGTGCGGGGGGGCCCAGCGGCAATGAGCAGTTCTTC
.	TRBD1	TRBV4-1	TRBJ1-4	CASSQVRQGADEKLFF	TGCGCCAGCAGCCAAGTAAGGCAGGGGGCAGATGAAAAACTGTTTTTT
.	.	TRBV23-1	TRBJ1-6	CASSQGSRGYSPLHF	TGCGCCAGCAGTCAGGGAAGCAGGGGATATTCACCCCTCCACTTT